This TCR beta chain was documented in a study of blood T cell repertoires in COVID-19. CDR3 size: 15 residues. Germline loops: CDR1 MDHEN, CDR2 SYDVKM. The junction had 10 bases not matched to a gene; V was cut back by 3 bases and J by 8 bases. In the original workflow: Amplification of reference gene primers provided the estimated nucleated cell counts. Sequenced by immunoSEQ multiplex PCR; TCRdb stores in-frame clones only, minus some. V, J and clone size derive from that table, while D and trimming were established from the DNA sequence. In the table there are hundreds of thousands of clones, 80% to 90% of which are singletons.

This clonotype was sampled from a man aged 25-45 years who had recovered from COVID-19. This chain uses TRBV28 with TRBJ2-1; TRBD2 agrees at 7 bases. Sequencing was done on a sample of PBMCs or T cells enriched from blood (not recorded which). This CDR3 is CASSFWRERFDEQFF. The CDR3 DNA sequence: TGTGCCAGCAGTTTTTGGCGGGAGAGATTCGATGAGCAGTTCTTC.